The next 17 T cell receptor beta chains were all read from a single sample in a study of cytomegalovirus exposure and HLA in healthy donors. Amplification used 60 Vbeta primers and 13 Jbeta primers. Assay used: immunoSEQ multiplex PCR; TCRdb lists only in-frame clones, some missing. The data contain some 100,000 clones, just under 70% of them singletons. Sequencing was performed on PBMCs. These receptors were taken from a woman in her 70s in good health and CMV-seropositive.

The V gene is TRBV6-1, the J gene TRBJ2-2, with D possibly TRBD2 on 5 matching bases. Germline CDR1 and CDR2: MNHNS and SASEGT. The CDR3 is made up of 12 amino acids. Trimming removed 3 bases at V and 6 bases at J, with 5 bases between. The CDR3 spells CASSEGAGELFF. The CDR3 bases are TGTGCCAGCAGTGAGGGAGCCGGGGAGCTGTTTTTT.

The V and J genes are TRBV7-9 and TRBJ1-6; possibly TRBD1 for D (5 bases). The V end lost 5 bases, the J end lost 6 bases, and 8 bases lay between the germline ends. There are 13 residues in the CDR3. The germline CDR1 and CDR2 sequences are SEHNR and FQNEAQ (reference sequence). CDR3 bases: TGTGCCAGCAGCCTTGACAGTAATTCACCCCTCCACTTT. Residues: CASSLDSNSPLHF.

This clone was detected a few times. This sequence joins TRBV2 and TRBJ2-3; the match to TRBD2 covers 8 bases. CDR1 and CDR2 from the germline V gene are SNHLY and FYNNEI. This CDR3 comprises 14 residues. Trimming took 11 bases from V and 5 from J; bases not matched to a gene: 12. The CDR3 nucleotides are TGTGCCTCCTCAACGGGAGGGTCACAAGATACGCAGTATTTT. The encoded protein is CASSTGGSQDTQYF.

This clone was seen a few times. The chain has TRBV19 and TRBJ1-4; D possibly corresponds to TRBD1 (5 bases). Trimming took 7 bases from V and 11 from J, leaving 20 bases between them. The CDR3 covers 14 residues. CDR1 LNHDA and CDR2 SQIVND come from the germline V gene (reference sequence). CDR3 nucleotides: TGTGCCAGTACCCCGGGGGAGGCCCGGGAGAAACTGTTTTTT. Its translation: CASTPGEAREKLFF.

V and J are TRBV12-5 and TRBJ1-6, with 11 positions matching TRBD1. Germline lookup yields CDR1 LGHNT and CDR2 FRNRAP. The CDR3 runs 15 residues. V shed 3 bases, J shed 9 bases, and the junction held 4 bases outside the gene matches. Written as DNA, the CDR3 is TGTGCTAGTGGTTTAGGGACAGGGGGTCCTTCACCCCTCCACTTT. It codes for CASGLGTGGPSPLHF.

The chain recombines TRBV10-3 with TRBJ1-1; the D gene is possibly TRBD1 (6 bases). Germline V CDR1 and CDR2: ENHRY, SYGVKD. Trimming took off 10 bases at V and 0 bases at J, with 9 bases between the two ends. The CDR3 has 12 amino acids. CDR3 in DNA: TGTGCCACCGGGACAATGAACACTGAAGCTTTCTTT. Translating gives CATGTMNTEAFF.

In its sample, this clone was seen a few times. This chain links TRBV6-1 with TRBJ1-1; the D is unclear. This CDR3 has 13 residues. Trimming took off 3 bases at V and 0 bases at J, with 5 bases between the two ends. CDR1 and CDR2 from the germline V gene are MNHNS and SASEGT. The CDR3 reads CASSDNLNTEAFF. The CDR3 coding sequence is TGTGCCAGCAGTGACAACTTGAACACTGAAGCTTTCTTT.

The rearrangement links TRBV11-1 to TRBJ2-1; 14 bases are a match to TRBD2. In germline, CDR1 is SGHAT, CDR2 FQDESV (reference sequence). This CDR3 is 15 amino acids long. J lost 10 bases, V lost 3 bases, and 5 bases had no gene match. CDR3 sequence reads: CASSLGLAGAGEQFF. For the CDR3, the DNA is TGTGCCAGCAGCTTGGGACTAGCGGGGGCGGGGGAGCAGTTCTTC.

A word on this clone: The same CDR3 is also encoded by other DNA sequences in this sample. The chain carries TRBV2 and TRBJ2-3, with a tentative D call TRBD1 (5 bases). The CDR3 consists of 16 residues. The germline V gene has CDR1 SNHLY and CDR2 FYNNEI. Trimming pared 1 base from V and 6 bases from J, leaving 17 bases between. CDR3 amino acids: CASSEGVGAPTDTQYF. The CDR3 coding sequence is TGTGCCAGCAGTGAAGGGGTAGGGGCACCCACGGATACGCAGTATTTT.

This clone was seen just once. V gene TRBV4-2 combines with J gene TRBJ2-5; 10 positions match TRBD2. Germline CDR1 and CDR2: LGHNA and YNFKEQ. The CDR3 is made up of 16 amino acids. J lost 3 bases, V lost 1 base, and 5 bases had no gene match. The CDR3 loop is CASSQGWTSGKETQYF. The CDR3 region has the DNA TGTGCCAGCAGCCAAGGATGGACTAGCGGCAAAGAGACCCAGTACTTC.

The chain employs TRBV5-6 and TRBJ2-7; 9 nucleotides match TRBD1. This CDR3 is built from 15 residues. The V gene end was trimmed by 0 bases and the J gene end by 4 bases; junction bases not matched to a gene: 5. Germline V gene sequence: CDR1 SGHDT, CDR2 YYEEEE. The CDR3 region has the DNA TGTGCCAGCAGCTTGGACCCGGGACAGGGATACGAGCAGTACTTC. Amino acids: CASSLDPGQGYEQYF.

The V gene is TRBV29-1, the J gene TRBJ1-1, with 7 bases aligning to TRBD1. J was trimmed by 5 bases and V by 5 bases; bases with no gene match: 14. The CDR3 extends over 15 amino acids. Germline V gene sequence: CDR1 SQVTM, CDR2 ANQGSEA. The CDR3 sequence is CSVPRPTGLMTEAFF. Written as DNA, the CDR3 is TGCAGCGTTCCTAGACCGACAGGGCTAATGACTGAAGCTTTCTTT.

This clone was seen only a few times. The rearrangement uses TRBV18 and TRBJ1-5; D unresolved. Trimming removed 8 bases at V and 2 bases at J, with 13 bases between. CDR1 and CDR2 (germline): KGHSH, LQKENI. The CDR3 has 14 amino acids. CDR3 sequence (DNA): TGTGCCAGCACGGAGGGTTGGGGCAATCAGCCCCAGCATTTT. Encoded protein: CASTEGWGNQPQHF.

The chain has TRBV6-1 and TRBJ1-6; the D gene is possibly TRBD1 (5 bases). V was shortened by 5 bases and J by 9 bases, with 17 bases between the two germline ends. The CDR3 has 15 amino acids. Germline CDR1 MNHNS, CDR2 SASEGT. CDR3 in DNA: TGTGCCAGCAGTCCCGGGACTGCCCCTGGTTCACCCCTCCACTTT. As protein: CASSPGTAPGSPLHF.

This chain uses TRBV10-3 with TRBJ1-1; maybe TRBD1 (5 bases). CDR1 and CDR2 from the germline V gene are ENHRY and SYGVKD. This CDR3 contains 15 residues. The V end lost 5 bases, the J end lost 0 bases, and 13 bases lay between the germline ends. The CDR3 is CAISRQQVMNTEAFF. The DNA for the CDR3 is TGTGCCATCAGTAGACAGCAGGTTATGAACACTGAAGCTTTCTTT.

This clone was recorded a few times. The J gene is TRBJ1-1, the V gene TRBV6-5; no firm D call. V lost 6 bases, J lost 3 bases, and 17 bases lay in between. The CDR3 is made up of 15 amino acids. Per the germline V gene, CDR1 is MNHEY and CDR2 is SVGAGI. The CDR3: CASSLPDTLDTEAFF. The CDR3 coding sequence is TGTGCCAGCAGCCTACCAGACACCTTAGACACTGAAGCTTTCTTT.

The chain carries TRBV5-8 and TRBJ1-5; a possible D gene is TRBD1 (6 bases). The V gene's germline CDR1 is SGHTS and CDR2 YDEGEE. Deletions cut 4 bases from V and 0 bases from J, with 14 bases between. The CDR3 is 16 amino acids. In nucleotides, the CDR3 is TGTGCCAGCAGCCTAGGACAGTCTTATAGCAATCAGCCCCAGCATTTT. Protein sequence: CASSLGQSYSNQPQHF.